This T cell receptor (beta chain) was sequenced for a study of blood T cell repertoires in COVID-19. At the level of the study: Italy, Spain and the United States were the sources of the convalescent and acute COVID-19 samples.

The CDR3 is made up of 17 amino acids. In the original analysis: Nucleated cell counts were estimated from reference gene primer amplification. Measured with immunoSEQ multiplex PCR; TCRdb has only the in-frame clones, and not every one. The D gene and trimming were derived from the DNA, and the V and J assignments and clone size from that table. The sample holds 45,000 or so clones, about 85% seen once. Sequencing was carried out using peripheral blood. The gene calls are TRBV12-2 and TRBJ2-7; the table gives TRBD1 as D, unverified against the DNA. TRBV12-2 is a recognized pseudogene. The sequence came from a human donor in a cohort sampled during active COVID-19. This CDR3 reads CASRSYPPGQGSYEQYF. The CDR3 nucleotides are TGTGCAAGTCGCTCTTACCCCCCGGGACAGGGCTCCTACGAGCAGTACTTC.